Shown below are 13 T cell receptor beta chains from a single sample sequenced in a study of blood T cell repertoires in COVID-19. Assay used: immunoSEQ multiplex PCR; TCRdb lists only in-frame clones, some missing. The sample yields about 350,000 clones, approximately 89% seen once. Sample: peripheral blood. Receptor source: a woman in her sixties with COVID-19, enrolled during active disease.

V gene TRBV2 combines with J gene TRBJ2-2, with 7 bases matching TRBD1. V dropped 5 bases and J dropped 5; count of bases not matched to a gene: 5. Germline V gene sequence: CDR1 SNHLY, CDR2 FYNNEI. The CDR3 totals 14 residues. CDR3 coding DNA: TGTGCCAGCAGTTATAGACAGGGAACCGGGGAGCTGTTTTTT. Its protein product is CASSYRQGTGELFF.

This clone was seen a handful of times. The chain recombines TRBV28 with TRBJ1-3, with no clear D. This CDR3 region has 14 residues. V was shortened by 2 bases and J by 6 bases, with 11 bases between the two germline ends. Germline V gene data show CDR1 as MDHEN and CDR2 as SYDVKM. CDR3 bases: TGTGCCAGCAGTTTACCCGGCGCGGCAAACACCATATATTTT. Amino acid sequence: CASSLPGAANTIYF. The variable domain in full, completed from reference TRBV28 and TRBJ1-3, reads DVKVTQSSRYLVKRTGEKVFLECVQDMDHENMFWYRQDPGLGLRLIYFSYDVKMKEKGDIPEGYSVSREKKERFSLILESASTNQTSMYLCASSLPGAANTIYFGEGSWLTVV.

In its sample, this clone was seen a few times. V is TRBV28 and J is TRBJ1-1; maybe TRBD1 (5 bases). The CDR3 has 15 residues. Germline loops: CDR1 MDHEN, CDR2 SYDVKM. Trimming pared 3 bases from V and 0 bases from J, leaving 11 bases between. CDR3 nucleotide sequence: TGTGCCAGCAGTTTTACAGGTTTCGTGAACACTGAAGCTTTCTTT. This codes for CASSFTGFVNTEAFF.

The chain uses TRBV5-1 and TRBJ2-7; the D is unclear. Germline assignment: CDR1 SGHRS and CDR2 YFSETQ. This CDR3 spans 14 amino acids. V gave up 0 bases and J gave up 2 bases, with 9 bases separating them. CDR3 loop: CASSLVGRTYEQYF. The CDR3 nucleotides read TGCGCCAGCAGCTTGGTTGGCAGGACCTACGAGCAGTACTTC.

The chain carries TRBV4-2 and TRBJ2-4, with D possibly TRBD2 on 7 matching bases. The ends were cut back, 0 bases at V and 1 base at J, with 13 bases in the middle. CDR3 size: 17 residues. CDR1 and CDR2 from the germline V gene are LGHNA and YNFKEQ. The CDR3 loop reads CASSQDRGGGAKNIQYF. As DNA, the CDR3 is TGTGCCAGCAGCCAAGATAGAGGGGGAGGGGCCAAAAACATTCAGTACTTC.

The V and J genes are TRBV5-5 and TRBJ2-3; D is unclear. V shed 2 bases and J shed 3 bases, with 10 bases lying between them. There are 14 residues in the CDR3. Germline V gene data show CDR1 as SGHKS and CDR2 as YYEKEE (reference sequence). As DNA, the CDR3 is TGTGCCAGCAGCTTATCTCGGGTTACAGATACGCAGTATTTT. Its translation is CASSLSRVTDTQYF.

The V gene is TRBV7-9, the J gene TRBJ2-3; TRBD2 might be the D (5 bases). V shed 7 bases and J shed 0 bases, with 17 bases lying between them. CDR1 and CDR2 (germline): SEHNR, FQNEAQ (reference sequence). The CDR3 is made up of 16 amino acids. The chain's CDR3 is CASTGGASYSTDTQYF. As DNA, the CDR3 is TGTGCCAGCACCGGAGGAGCATCCTATAGCACAGATACGCAGTATTTT.

The chain is built from TRBV2 and TRBJ2-1, with TRBD2 matching over 12 bases. The germline V gene encodes CDR1 SNHLY and CDR2 FYNNEI. J was trimmed by 7 bases and V by 8 bases; bases with no gene match: 6. The CDR3 has 14 amino acids. The CDR3 sequence is CASLSSGGVNEQFF. In DNA form, the CDR3 reads TGTGCCAGCCTTTCTAGCGGGGGGGTTAATGAGCAGTTCTTC.

The chain carries TRBV19 and TRBJ2-7, with TRBD1 identical over 10 bases. This CDR3 comprises 19 residues. The V gene's germline CDR1 is LNHDA and CDR2 SQIVND (reference sequence). Germline trimming cut 2 bases from V and 3 bases from J; bases unmatched to any gene: 16. CDR3 residues: CASSIYSISGTGVVYEQYF. The CDR3, as DNA: TGTGCCAGTAGTATATATTCTATCTCTGGGACAGGGGTTGTCTACGAGCAGTACTTC.

The count of this clone is one. The CDR3 DNA sequence: TGTGCCAGCAGCCCCGGCGGGGCTGGGGCCAACGTCCTGACTTTC. Its protein product is CASSPGGAGANVLTF. The genes are TRBV5-4 and TRBJ2-6; possible D gene TRBD2, 6 bases. Germline values: CDR1 SGHNT, CDR2 YYREEE (reference sequence). V dropped 4 bases and J dropped 2 bases, with 10 bases sitting between them. The CDR3 loop spans 15 amino acids.

This clone occurred once. The CDR3 DNA reads TGTGCCAGCAGCACCATATCGGGGTTCGGAGGGGAGCAGTACTTC. Translating it yields CASSTISGFGGEQYF. The chain couples TRBV7-2 to TRBJ2-7, with TRBD2 as a possible D gene (6 bases). The V gene lost 5 bases and the J gene lost 7 bases, with 21 bases spanning the gap. The CDR3 is 15 amino acids. The V gene's germline CDR1 is SGHTA and CDR2 FQGNSA. The full variable domain, its missing parts supplied by reference TRBV7-2 and TRBJ2-7, is GAGVSQSPSNKVTEKGKDVELRCDPISGHTALYWYRQSLGQGLEFLIYFQGNSAPDKSGLPSDRFSAERTGGSVSTLTIQRTQQEDSAVYLCASSTISGFGGEQYFGPGTRLTVT.

This clone was observed a single time. The chain is built from TRBV28 and TRBJ1-1, with a tentative D call TRBD1 (5 bases). The germline CDR1 and CDR2 sequences are MDHEN and SYDVKM. Trimming removed 7 bases from V and 4 bases from J, with 13 bases in between. This CDR3 spans 13 amino acids. The CDR3 DNA sequence: TGTGCCAGCATGCAGGGTAGTGGCACTGAAGCTTTCTTT. Its translation is CASMQGSGTEAFF.

This clone has a single count. V and J are TRBV19 and TRBJ1-4, with D unclear. The CDR3 has 16 amino acids. Germline V gene data show CDR1 as LNHDA and CDR2 as SQIVND (reference sequence). The ends were cut back, 3 bases at V and 0 bases at J, with 11 bases in the middle. CDR3 amino acids: CASSMRTVATNEKLFF. The CDR3 DNA is TGTGCCAGTAGTATGCGTACAGTTGCAACTAATGAAAAACTGTTTTTT.